The next 19 T cell receptor beta chains were all read from a single sample in a study of blood T cell repertoires in COVID-19. Clones were read by immunoSEQ multiplex PCR, and TCRdb kept only the in-frame ones, dropping some. Of nearly 80,000 clones listed, roughly 84% are singletons. The sample consisted of peripheral blood. These receptors were collected from a man aged 45-60 years with acute or convalescent COVID-19.

This chain links TRBV29-1 with TRBJ1-5; a possible D gene is TRBD1 (5 bases). Trimming cost V 5 bases and J 2 bases, with 13 bases left between them. CDR1 is SQVTM, CDR2 ANQGSEA, per germline. The CDR3 loop spans 14 amino acids. The CDR3 protein is CSVSQGMGNQPQHF. The CDR3 nucleotides are TGCAGCGTTTCTCAGGGAATGGGCAATCAGCCCCAGCATTTT.

This clone was counted a single time. This chain uses TRBV5-1 with TRBJ1-6; TRBD1 might be the D (6 bases). The CDR3 spans 16 residues. Per the germline V gene, CDR1 is SGHRS and CDR2 is YFSETQ. Deletions cut 0 bases from V and 6 bases from J, with 13 bases between. CDR3 DNA: TGCGCCAGCAGCTTGGGGATGGACAGCTTTAATTCACCCCTCCACTTT. This encodes CASSLGMDSFNSPLHF.

The rearrangement links TRBV7-2 to TRBJ1-5; TRBD1 matches 7 bases. The CDR3 is made up of 15 amino acids. Germline V gene data show CDR1 as SGHTA and CDR2 as FQGNSA. V dropped 6 bases and J dropped 7; count of bases not matched to a gene: 12. The CDR3 DNA reads TGTGCCAGCAGTCTCCATAAGGGGGCGAGACAGCCCCAGCATTTT. Its protein is CASSLHKGARQPQHF.

CDR3 sequence reads: CASSLEGHSTEAFF. DNA for the CDR3: TGTGCCAGCAGCTTAGAAGGACATAGCACTGAAGCTTTCTTT. The J gene is TRBJ1-1, the V gene TRBV7-9, with a possible D match to TRBD1 (5 bases). The germline gives CDR1 SEHNR, CDR2 FQNEAQ (reference sequence). This CDR3 contains 14 residues. Deletions cut 1 base from V and 4 bases from J, with 10 bases between.

This clone was counted only a few times. The chain joins TRBV28 to TRBJ1-2; a possible D gene is TRBD1 (5 bases). Trimming removed 6 bases from V and 1 base from J, with 9 bases in between. The CDR3 is 13 residues long. Germline loops: CDR1 MDHEN, CDR2 SYDVKM. Here the CDR3 DNA reads TGTGCCAGCAGGACAGAAATTAACTATGGCTACACCTTC. This sequence encodes CASRTEINYGYTF.

The chain has TRBV4-3 and TRBJ1-1, with 7 bases lining up with TRBD1. The V segment lost 4 bases and the J segment 3 bases; nucleotides outside the gene matches: 11. CDR1 LGHNA and CDR2 YSLEER come from the germline V gene. The CDR3 runs 16 residues. The CDR3 is CASSRQTGAVDTEAFF. CDR3 bases: TGCGCCAGCAGCCGCCAAACAGGGGCCGTTGACACTGAAGCTTTCTTT.

This sequence joins TRBV11-2 and TRBJ1-2; D ambiguous. This CDR3 region has 12 residues. Germline loops: CDR1 SGHAT, CDR2 FQNNGV. The V gene lost 5 bases and the J gene lost 4 bases, with 8 bases spanning the gap. The CDR3: CASSPLSYGYTF. CDR3 sequence (DNA): TGTGCCAGCAGCCCGCTTAGCTATGGCTACACCTTC.

V gene TRBV7-2 combines with J gene TRBJ1-5; D ambiguous. Germline CDR1 is SGHTA and CDR2 is FQGNSA. This CDR3 region has 13 residues. V was shortened by 0 bases and J by 9 bases, with 9 bases between the two germline ends. The CDR3 sequence: CASSLASLGPQHF. CDR3 bases: TGTGCCAGCAGCTTAGCCAGCCTAGGGCCCCAGCATTTT.

The V gene is TRBV14, the J gene TRBJ1-2; D uncertain. The CDR3 length is 15 residues. Trimming removed 0 bases from V and 0 bases from J, with 8 bases in between. Germline values: CDR1 SGHDN, CDR2 FVKESK. The CDR3 nucleotides read TGTGCCAGCAGCCAAGATCTTGGAGCTAACTATGGCTACACCTTC. It codes for CASSQDLGANYGYTF.

The gene calls are TRBV7-7 and TRBJ1-4, with 7 bases fitting TRBD1. The V gene's germline CDR1 is SSHAT and CDR2 FNYEAQ (reference sequence). Trimming at V came to 1 base and at J to 4 bases, leaving 3 bases not matched to a gene. The CDR3 loop spans 15 amino acids. CDR3 protein: CASSLGAGGNEKLFF. Written as DNA, the CDR3 is TGTGCCAGCAGCTTAGGGGCAGGGGGTAATGAAAAACTGTTTTTT. Using reference TRBV7-7 and TRBJ1-4 for the parts outside the CDR3, the full variable domain is GAGVSQSPRYKVTKRGQDVTLRCDPISSHATLYWYQQALGQGPEFLTYFNYEAQPDKSGLPSDRFSAERPEGSISTLTIQRTEQRDSAMYRCASSLGAGGNEKLFFGSGTQLSVL.

The chain couples TRBV30 to TRBJ2-1; unclear D gene. V lost 4 bases to trimming and J lost 6 bases, with 10 bases between them. Germline CDR1 GTSNPN, CDR2 SVGIG (reference sequence). The CDR3 loop spans 12 amino acids. CDR3 sequence (DNA): TGTGCCTGGACCCGCCACGGCAATGAGCAGTTCTTC. Amino acid sequence: CAWTRHGNEQFF.

The chain uses TRBV24-1 and TRBJ2-1; 14 positions agree with TRBD2. The CDR3 totals 18 residues. Germline V gene lookup returns CDR1 KGHDR and CDR2 SFDVKD. Unmatched junction bases numbered 7, after V lost 7 bases and J lost 0 bases. CDR3 loop: CATRPGLAGESSYNEQFF. The CDR3 coding sequence is TGTGCCACCAGGCCGGGACTAGCGGGAGAGAGCTCCTACAATGAGCAGTTCTTC.

The CDR3 DNA reads TGTGCCAGCAGCTCCTCTAGCGGGGGGTTATCGGGCGAGCAGTACTTC. The encoded protein is CASSSSSGGLSGEQYF. The V call is TRBV7-2, the J call TRBJ2-7; TRBD2 agrees at 11 bases. The CDR3 runs to 16 residues. The germline V gene encodes CDR1 SGHTA and CDR2 FQGNSA. V was clipped by 4 bases and J by 6 bases; unmatched bases: 11.

V and J are TRBV4-1 and TRBJ1-1; TRBD1 might be the D (6 bases). This CDR3 comprises 14 residues. Trimming took 0 bases from V and 10 from J, leaving 15 bases between them. Per germline, CDR1 MGHRA and CDR2 YSYEKL. This CDR3 is CASSQESAGERAFF. CDR3 nucleotides: TGCGCCAGCAGCCAAGAGTCGGCAGGGGAGAGAGCTTTCTTT.

The chain has TRBV6-2 or TRBV6-3 and TRBJ2-2; D might be TRBD2 (5 bases). The CDR3 is 14 amino acids. CDR1 MNHEY and CDR2 SVGEGT come from the germline V gene. Trimming took off 5 bases at V and 4 bases at J, with 11 bases between the two ends. This CDR3 reads CASSHPGFTGELFF. The CDR3 DNA sequence: TGTGCCAGCAGTCATCCGGGATTCACCGGGGAGCTGTTTTTT.

This clone was seen just once. The chain employs TRBV11-3 and TRBJ2-5; D is unclear. Germline V gene data show CDR1 as SGHNT and CDR2 as YENEEA. V was clipped by 2 bases and J by 3 bases, with 10 bases between them. This CDR3 contains 14 residues. Here the CDR3 reads CASSLSSREETQYF. Written as DNA, the CDR3 is TGTGCCAGCAGCTTATCATCACGGGAAGAGACCCAGTACTTC.

The chain has TRBV7-3 and TRBJ2-5; D is possibly TRBD1 (6 bases). The CDR3 is made up of 15 amino acids. Per the germline V gene, CDR1 is SGHTA and CDR2 is FQGTGA. Deletions cut 1 base from V and 2 bases from J, with 11 bases between. The CDR3 DNA follows: TGTGCCAGCAGCTTAAGTGGGGGCACTCAAGAGACCCAGTACTTC. Translated: CASSLSGGTQETQYF.

The chain links TRBV9 to TRBJ1-2, with D possibly TRBD1 on 6 matching bases. The CDR3 runs to 17 residues. V was pared by 0 bases and J by 2 bases, with 17 bases between. Germline-derived CDR1 and CDR2 are SGDLS and YYNGEE. DNA of the CDR3: TGTGCCAGCAGCGTAGCCACCGGGAAGACAGGAAACTATGGCTACACCTTC. As protein: CASSVATGKTGNYGYTF.

The J gene is TRBJ2-1, the V gene TRBV18; 7 bases are shared with TRBD1. Germline trimming cut 3 bases from V and 6 bases from J; bases unmatched to any gene: 11. This CDR3 comprises 16 residues. CDR1 is KGHSH and CDR2 is LQKENI in the germline V gene. The DNA of the CDR3 is TGTGCCAGCTCACCCCCTCCTTCGACAGGGACCAATGAGCAGTTCTTC. Translating it yields CASSPPPSTGTNEQFF.